Each of the 27 T cell receptor beta chains below was sequenced from the same sample in a study of blood T cells in healthy people across ages (dated by TCRdb to the mid-2010s). The library came from 5' RACE. Sequenced on an Illumina HiSeq 2500. A second PCR of roughly 7 to 12 cycles was performed with a sample-barcoded 5' primer and a J-beta primer mix. Starting from the raw public reads, TCRdb applied fastp trimming at Q25, assembled clones with MiXCR and retained in-frame beta chains. One record per CDR3 amino acid sequence lists the most common genes and DNA. The sample records around 800,000 distinct CDR3 sequences, around 24% of which are singletons. About 2.9% of the sample belongs to the ten largest clones. The sample also formed part of further work on T cells of mothers and their children.

The sequencing input was blood. The receptors stem from a boy between 5 and 17 years old in good health.

In this sample, this clonotype turned up a few times. The chain links TRBV7-8 to TRBJ2-7, with 13 bases identical to TRBD2. Germline lookup yields CDR1 SGHVS and CDR2 FQNEAQ. The V segment lost 4 bases and the J segment 5 bases; nucleotides outside the gene matches: 8. The CDR3 is 16 residues long. The CDR3 loop is CASSSTSGGTPHEQYF. CDR3 nucleotides: TGTGCCAGCAGCTCGACTAGCGGGGGGACCCCGCACGAGCAGTACTTC.

The V call is TRBV5-1, the J call TRBJ2-1; D not resolved. V was trimmed by 0 bases and J by 2 bases, leaving 3 bases between them. In germline, CDR1 is SGHRS, CDR2 YFSETQ. This CDR3 comprises 13 residues. This CDR3 is CASSLEPYNEQFF. DNA for the CDR3: TGCGCCAGCAGCTTGGAGCCCTACAATGAGCAGTTCTTC.

This clonotype has ten or more counts. The gene calls are TRBV5-6 and TRBJ2-4, with a tentative D call TRBD1 (5 bases). Germline V gives CDR1 SGHDT, CDR2 YYEEEE. Trimming removed 4 bases from V and 0 bases from J, with 8 bases in between. The CDR3 totals 14 residues. The CDR3 protein is CASSRQLAKNIQYF. The DNA for the CDR3 is TGTGCCAGCAGCCGACAGCTAGCCAAAAACATTCAGTACTTC.

This clonotype turned up a few times. The V gene is TRBV27, the J gene TRBJ2-5, with TRBD2 matching over 7 bases. Germline V gives CDR1 MNHEY, CDR2 SMNVEV (reference sequence). CDR3 length equals 15 residues. V lost 6 bases and J lost 1; bases outside the gene matches: 8. The CDR3 here is CASSLQRGLQETQYF. CDR3 nucleotides: TGTGCCAGCAGCCTCCAGCGGGGCCTCCAAGAGACCCAGTACTTC.

This clonotype has more than one count but fewer than ten. J is TRBJ1-4 and V is TRBV2; D is undetermined. Germline CDR1 reads SNHLY; CDR2 reads FYNNEI. The CDR3 runs to 15 residues. The germline V and J ends were trimmed by 8 bases and 0 bases, with 13 bases remaining between them. The CDR3 loop reads CASEIVRATNEKLFF. The CDR3 bases are TGTGCCAGCGAAATAGTCCGGGCAACTAATGAAAAACTGTTTTTT.

The rearrangement joins TRBV20-1 to TRBJ2-7; D is uncertain. CDR1 is DFQATT and CDR2 is SNEGSKA in the germline V gene (reference sequence). V lost 3 bases and J lost 0, with 3 bases in between. This CDR3 region has 11 residues. CDR3 bases: TGCAGTGCTAGTCGCTCCTACGAGCAGTACTTC. Its translation: CSASRSYEQYF.

The rearrangement uses TRBV28 and TRBJ2-3; 11 bases agree with TRBD2. Germline V lookup: CDR1 MDHEN, CDR2 SYDVKM. The CDR3 runs 16 residues. Germline trimming cut 1 base from V and 6 bases from J; bases unmatched to any gene: 6. The CDR3 loop is CASSLSASGGMDTQYF. The CDR3 nucleotides read TGTGCCAGCAGTTTATCTGCTAGCGGGGGGATGGATACGCAGTATTTT. The full variable domain, in which reference TRBV28 and TRBJ2-3 provide the parts outside the CDR3, is DVKVTQSSRYLVKRTGEKVFLECVQDMDHENMFWYRQDPGLGLRLIYFSYDVKMKEKGDIPEGYSVSREKKERFSLILESASTNQTSMYLCASSLSASGGMDTQYFGPGTRLTVL.

Comment on this clonotype: A read error is likely, as this CDR3 ends without the conserved phenylalanine or tryptophan. This chain links TRBV7-9 with TRBJ2-1, with a possible D match to TRBD2 (5 bases). The CDR3 is made up of 12 amino acids. Germline-derived CDR1 and CDR2 are SEHNR and FQNEAQ (reference sequence). The V end lost 1 base, the J end lost 9 bases, and 7 bases lay between the germline ends. CDR3: CASSLGRGEQFL. CDR3 DNA sequence: TGTGCCAGCAGCTTAGGCCGGGGTGAGCAGTTCCTC.

This rearrangement joins TRBV4-1 to TRBJ2-6, with D maybe TRBD1 (5 bases). Trimming took 1 base from V and 2 from J, leaving 15 bases between them. The CDR3 loop spans 18 amino acids. The germline V gene has CDR1 MGHRA and CDR2 YSYEKL. CDR3 nucleotide sequence: TGCGCCAGCAGCCAAGGGGGCTACCCATTACCTGGGGCCAACGTCCTGACTTTC. This translates into CASSQGGYPLPGANVLTF.

The rearrangement uses TRBV2 and TRBJ2-7; D remains unclear. Between the trimmed V and J ends, which lost 2 bases and 3 bases, there was a span of 5 bases. The CDR3 has 12 amino acids. Germline CDR1 is SNHLY and CDR2 is FYNNEI. CDR3 protein: CASSENIYEQYF. The CDR3 bases are TGTGCCAGCAGTGAAAACATCTACGAGCAGTACTTC.

This chain joins TRBV2 and TRBJ2-1, with D tentatively TRBD2 (6 bases). Germline V gene data show CDR1 as SNHLY and CDR2 as FYNNEI. The germline V and J ends were trimmed by 8 bases and 2 bases, with 16 bases remaining between them. CDR3 size: 15 residues. The CDR3 here is CASVSLGGAYNEQFF. In DNA, the CDR3 is TGTGCCAGCGTCTCCCTTGGCGGGGCCTACAATGAGCAGTTCTTC.

J is TRBJ1-2 and V is TRBV7-9; D not resolved. The CDR3 consists of 15 residues. Germline loops: CDR1 SEHNR, CDR2 FQNEAQ (reference sequence). Trimming took 6 bases from V and 3 from J, leaving 17 bases between them. CDR3 loop: CASRRLGGRDYGYTF. CDR3 nucleotides: TGTGCCAGCAGGCGCCTTGGAGGACGGGACTATGGCTACACCTTC.

This clonotype appeared a few times. The chain recombines TRBV7-9 with TRBJ2-1, with D possibly TRBD2 on 6 matching bases. The CDR3 runs 15 residues. Germline V lookup: CDR1 SEHNR, CDR2 FQNEAQ (reference sequence). V dropped 8 bases and J dropped 4 bases, with 18 bases sitting between them. In DNA, the CDR3 is TGTGCCAGCTCCGGAGGGGCCGGAACTTACAATGAGCAGTTCTTC. This sequence encodes CASSGGAGTYNEQFF. Full variable domain (remainder filled in from reference TRBV7-9 and TRBJ2-1): DTGVSQNPRHKITKRGQNVTFRCDPISEHNRLYWYRQTLGQGPEFLTYFQNEAQLEKSRLLSDRFSAERPKGSFSTLEIQRTEQGDSAMYLCASSGGAGTYNEQFFGPGTRLTVL.

V and J are TRBV5-1 and TRBJ2-5, with a weak D call TRBD2 (6 bases). TRBJ2-1 matches the DNA end more closely, so the J call is doubtful. In germline, CDR1 is SGHRS, CDR2 YFSETQ. The CDR3 sequence is 13 residues long. CDR3 nucleotides: TGCGCCAGCAGCTTGGAACTAGCACGTGAGCAGTTCTTC. As protein: CASSLELAREQFF.

This clonotype was seen only a few times. The chain recombines TRBV12-3 or TRBV12-4 with TRBJ2-4; TRBD1 matches 7 bases. V was pared by 7 bases and J by 3 bases, with 12 bases of the junction left unmatched. The CDR3 spans 16 residues. The CDR3 reads CASNPTGLGGKNIQYF. In DNA form, the CDR3 reads TGTGCCAGCAACCCGACAGGGCTCGGAGGCAAAAACATTCAGTACTTC.

The chain is built from TRBV3-1 and TRBJ2-7; unclear D gene. From germline, CDR1 is LGHDT and CDR2 YNNKEL (reference sequence). The CDR3 is 13 amino acids. The V end lost 3 bases, the J end lost 0 bases, and 6 bases lay between the germline ends. The CDR3 loop reads CASSQFFSYEQYF. The CDR3 DNA is TGTGCCAGCAGCCAGTTTTTCTCCTACGAGCAGTACTTC.

To note about this clonotype: This may be a read error: a much more frequent sequence differs by one nucleotide. The chain has TRBV5-1 and TRBJ1-4; the D is unclear. CDR3 length: 14 amino acids. V lost 3 bases to trimming and J lost 6 bases, with 12 bases between them. In germline, CDR1 is SGHRS, CDR2 YFSETQ. The CDR3 loop is CASSSRTDDEKLFF. The CDR3 coding sequence is TGCGCCAGCAGCTCGAGGACCGATGATGAAAAACTGTTTTTT.

This clonotype was seen only a few times. This chain links TRBV29-1 with TRBJ2-5; D remains unclear. The CDR3 contains 12 residues. The V end lost 8 bases, the J end lost 11 bases, and 21 bases lay between the germline ends. Per germline, CDR1 SQVTM and CDR2 ANQGSEA. CDR3 sequence (DNA): TGCAGCATCGGTTCGTGGTTGAGAGAGCAGTACTTC. This translates into CSIGSWLREQYF.

The chain couples TRBV4-2 to TRBJ2-5, with a possible D match to TRBD1 (5 bases). TRBJ2-7 matches the DNA end more closely, so the J call is doubtful. CDR1 and CDR2 (germline): LGHNA, YNFKEQ. This CDR3 has 14 amino acids. The CDR3 DNA is TGTGCCAGCAGCCAAGAGGGGCAGAACAACGAGCAGTACTTC. Protein product: CASSQEGQNNEQYF.

This clonotype was counted a few times. The genes are TRBV5-1 and TRBJ2-3, with 7 positions matching TRBD1. CDR3 length: 13 amino acids. Germline V gene data show CDR1 as SGHRS and CDR2 as YFSETQ. V shed 6 bases and J 5 bases; nucleotides not matched to a gene: 6. The CDR3 region is CASTRQGQDTQYF. The CDR3 DNA is TGCGCCAGCACCCGACAGGGTCAAGATACGCAGTATTTT.

This clonotype turned up a few times. The chain recombines TRBV14 with TRBJ2-5, with D tentatively TRBD1 (6 bases). The CDR3 is 15 residues long. The V gene lost 2 bases and the J gene lost 1 base, with 11 bases spanning the gap. Germline V gene sequence: CDR1 SGHDN, CDR2 FVKESK. The CDR3 is CASSQWQGTQETQYF. The DNA for the CDR3 is TGTGCCAGCAGCCAATGGCAGGGGACCCAAGAGACCCAGTACTTC.

This clonotype was seen only a few times. The gene calls are TRBV3-1 and TRBJ2-5, with D unclear. Germline V CDR1 and CDR2: LGHDT, YNNKEL (reference sequence). The CDR3 has 14 amino acids. Trimming took 1 base from V and 5 from J, leaving 11 bases between them. This CDR3 reads CASSQGLVRETQYF. CDR3 DNA: TGTGCCAGCAGCCAAGGGTTGGTACGGGAGACCCAGTACTTC.

This clonotype occurred a few times. CDR3 nucleotide sequence: TGCAGTGCTTATGGACTGAGAGAGACCCAGTACTTC. This encodes CSAYGLRETQYF. The rearrangement joins TRBV20-1 to TRBJ2-5; D perhaps matches TRBD2 (5 bases). Between the trimmed V and J ends, which lost 5 bases and 4 bases, there was a span of 11 bases. Per germline, CDR1 DFQATT and CDR2 SNEGSKA (reference sequence). This CDR3 spans 12 amino acids.

In its sample, this clonotype was seen a few times. DNA for the CDR3: TGTGCCAGCAATCCGTCCGGACAGGGGGACCACGAGCAGTACTTC. Protein sequence: CASNPSGQGDHEQYF. The chain links TRBV28 to TRBJ2-7, with 10 bases lining up with TRBD1. CDR3 length equals 15 residues. Germline V CDR1 and CDR2: MDHEN, SYDVKM. V shed 7 bases, J shed 5 bases, and the junction held 11 bases outside the gene matches.

V usage is TRBV7-9 and J usage is TRBJ2-7; D is tentatively TRBD1 or TRBD2 (5 bases each). The V gene's germline CDR1 is SEHNR and CDR2 FQNEAQ (reference sequence). V was clipped by 6 bases and J by 6 bases, with 15 bases between them. This CDR3 spans 13 amino acids. The CDR3: CASSSGTVAEQYF. The CDR3 DNA reads TGTGCCAGCAGTTCGGGGACCGTCGCCGAGCAGTACTTC.

The J gene is TRBJ2-1, the V gene TRBV20-1; 11 nucleotides line up with TRBD2. Germline V gene lookup returns CDR1 DFQATT and CDR2 SNEGSKA (reference sequence). V gave up 7 bases and J gave up 7 bases; unmatched junction bases: 6. There are 13 residues in the CDR3. Here the CDR3 reads CSGSGGAGNEQFF. The CDR3 DNA reads as TGCAGTGGTAGCGGGGGGGCGGGGAATGAGCAGTTCTTC.

The chain combines TRBV30 with TRBJ2-3, with 9 bases fitting TRBD2. V lost 3 bases to trimming and J lost 0 bases; unmatched junction nucleotides: 4. Germline lookup yields CDR1 GTSNPN and CDR2 SVGIG (reference sequence). This CDR3 has 15 residues. The CDR3 DNA is TGTGCCTGGAGCTCTAGCGGGGCTAGCACAGATACGCAGTATTTT. As protein: CAWSSSGASTDTQYF. Combining the CDR3 with reference TRBV30 and TRBJ2-3 gives the whole variable domain SQTIHQWPATLVQPVGSPLSLECTVEGTSNPNLYWYRQAAGRGLQLLFYSVGIGQISSEVPQNLSASRPQDRQFILSSKKLLLSDSGFYLCAWSSSGASTDTQYFGPGTRLTVL.